Following are 7 T cell receptor beta chains from one sample sequenced in a study of blood T cell repertoires in COVID-19. TCRdb's table, derived via immunoSEQ multiplex PCR, lists solely in-frame clones and lacks some. The table has some 150,000 clones, approximately 87% seen once. Sequencing was done on a sample of peripheral blood. These receptor sequences come from a woman aged 40 to 50 with acute or convalescent COVID-19.

The V call is TRBV27, the J call TRBJ2-2; 7 nucleotides match TRBD1. Germline V gene lookup returns CDR1 MNHEY and CDR2 SMNVEV (reference sequence). This CDR3 has 16 residues. Trimming at V came to 6 bases and at J to 1 base, leaving 8 bases not matched to a gene. CDR3 in amino acids: CASSQLRTGNTGELFF. The CDR3 coding sequence is TGTGCCAGCAGCCAGCTTAGGACAGGGAACACCGGGGAGCTGTTTTTT.

This clone appeared many times. The chain combines TRBV19 with TRBJ1-2; 9 nucleotides match TRBD1. There are 15 residues in the CDR3. The germline CDR1 and CDR2 sequences are LNHDA and SQIVND (reference sequence). V was clipped by 5 bases and J by 4 bases; unmatched bases: 8. CDR3 loop: CASSAQGAVSYGYTF. The CDR3 nucleotides are TGTGCCAGTAGTGCACAGGGGGCTGTTAGCTATGGCTACACCTTC. Supplemented by reference TRBV19 and TRBJ1-2, the full variable domain reads DGGITQSPKYLFRKEGQNVTLSCEQNLNHDAMYWYRQDPGQGLRLIYYSQIVNDFQKGDIAEGYSVSREKKESFPLTVTSAQKNPTAFYLCASSAQGAVSYGYTFGSGTRLTVV.

The V and J genes are TRBV5-5 and TRBJ1-1; a weak D match, TRBD1 (5 bases). The CDR3 is 14 residues long. The germline CDR1 and CDR2 sequences are SGHKS and YYEKEE (reference sequence). Trimming stripped 0 bases from V and 6 bases from J, with 12 bases between. This CDR3 reads CASSLVGPTAEAFF. The CDR3 region has the DNA TGTGCCAGCAGCTTGGTGGGGCCGACGGCTGAAGCTTTCTTT.

This clone has more than one count but fewer than ten. This chain connects TRBV7-3 to TRBJ2-1; possible D gene TRBD2, 5 bases. Trimming pared 3 bases from V and 10 bases from J, leaving 13 bases between. Germline V gives CDR1 SGHTA, CDR2 FQGTGA. The length of the CDR3 is 13 residues. This chain's CDR3 is CASSFSLVSEQFF. The CDR3 DNA reads TGTGCCAGCAGCTTCTCACTAGTTTCCGAGCAGTTCTTC.

The count of this clone is one. The gene calls are TRBV19 and TRBJ2-5; tentative D call: TRBD1 (5 bases). Germline values: CDR1 LNHDA, CDR2 SQIVND (reference sequence). Trimming cost V 5 bases and J 2 bases, with 9 bases left between them. The CDR3 is 13 amino acids. CDR3 protein: CASSPQGQETQYF. CDR3 coding DNA: TGTGCCAGTAGTCCCCAGGGACAAGAGACCCAGTACTTC.

This clone was picked up a small number of times. This chain uses TRBV14 with TRBJ2-1, with 8 nucleotides matching TRBD2. The CDR3 extends over 15 amino acids. V gave up 0 bases and J gave up 8 bases; unmatched junction bases: 6. Germline values: CDR1 SGHDN, CDR2 FVKESK. The CDR3 DNA is TGTGCCAGCAGCCAAGACCGGCTAGCGGGCGATGAGCAGTTCTTC. This codes for CASSQDRLAGDEQFF.

The chain combines TRBV18 with TRBJ1-2, with no clear D. Trimming pared 4 bases from V and 6 bases from J, leaving 15 bases between. The CDR3 has 14 residues. Germline V gives CDR1 KGHSH, CDR2 LQKENI. The CDR3 coding sequence is TGTGCCAGCTCACTCTTGGACTTGGTGGATGGCTACACCTTC. This gives the protein CASSLLDLVDGYTF. The full variable domain, in which reference TRBV18 and TRBJ1-2 provide the parts outside the CDR3, is NAGVMQNPRHLVRRRGQEARLRCSPMKGHSHVYWYRQLPEEGLKFMVYLQKENIIDESGMPKERFSAEFPKEGPSILRIQQVVRGDSAAYFCASSLLDLVDGYTFGSGTRLTVV.